These 12 T cell receptor beta chains came from one sample sequenced in a study of blood T cell repertoires in COVID-19. Profiling relied on immunoSEQ multiplex PCR, and the TCRdb table lists in-frame clones only, not all of them. The repertoire includes hundreds of thousands of clones, 90% of them detected once, and less than 2% sits in the top ten. Source material: PBMCs or T cells enriched from blood (not recorded which). These receptors were obtained from a woman in her late teens or twenties with acute COVID-19.

Concerning this clone: Other DNA sequences in the sample encode the same CDR3. The V and J genes are TRBV29-1 and TRBJ2-3, with 12 bases identical to TRBD2. After removal of 4 bases from V and 3 bases from J, the junction contained 5 bases not matched to a gene. In germline, CDR1 is SQVTM, CDR2 ANQGSEA. The CDR3 runs 15 residues. The CDR3 DNA reads as TGCAGCGTTGGACTAGCGGGAGTCGGGACAGATACGCAGTATTTT. Protein product: CSVGLAGVGTDTQYF.

This clone has just one count. The CDR3 nucleotides read TGTGCCAGCAGTTTATCCCCGACTGACTACAATGAGCAGTTCTTC. Translating it yields CASSLSPTDYNEQFF. The V gene is TRBV27, the J gene TRBJ2-1; unclear D gene. V was clipped by 0 bases and J by 3 bases, with 9 bases between them. Per the germline V gene, CDR1 is MNHEY and CDR2 is SMNVEV (reference sequence). This CDR3 has 15 residues.

The chain joins TRBV28 to TRBJ2-7; maybe TRBD1 (5 bases). V was shortened by 1 base and J by 7 bases, with 17 bases between the two germline ends. This CDR3 spans 15 amino acids. CDR1 is MDHEN, CDR2 SYDVKM, per germline. The CDR3 bases are TGTGCCAGCAGTTTATTCGCCAGGGCTTGGCAGGAGCAGTACTTC. Protein product: CASSLFARAWQEQYF. The variable domain in full, completed from reference TRBV28 and TRBJ2-7, reads DVKVTQSSRYLVKRTGEKVFLECVQDMDHENMFWYRQDPGLGLRLIYFSYDVKMKEKGDIPEGYSVSREKKERFSLILESASTNQTSMYLCASSLFARAWQEQYFGPGTRLTVT.

The rearrangement joins TRBV5-1 to TRBJ1-1, with 7 bases lining up with TRBD1. CDR1 and CDR2 (germline): SGHRS, YFSETQ. The CDR3 covers 15 residues. The V gene end was trimmed by 4 bases and the J gene end by 4 bases; junction bases not matched to a gene: 10. The CDR3 protein is CASSPRTGGSTEAFF. DNA for the CDR3: TGCGCCAGCAGCCCCCGGACAGGAGGGTCCACTGAAGCTTTCTTT.

The CDR3 loop reads CASSLVGTRGTEAFF. In DNA form, the CDR3 reads TGTGCCAGCAGCTTAGTAGGAACCAGGGGCACTGAAGCTTTCTTT. The J gene is TRBJ1-1, the V gene TRBV7-8, with D possibly being TRBD1 (6 bases). Trimming cost V 1 base and J 4 bases, with 13 bases left between them. CDR3 length: 15 residues. CDR1 is SGHVS, CDR2 FQNEAQ, per germline.

The chain is built from TRBV18 and TRBJ2-7; the match to TRBD2 covers 9 bases. Germline values: CDR1 KGHSH, CDR2 LQKENI. The CDR3 runs to 15 residues. V lost 3 bases and J lost 5; bases outside the gene matches: 8. As DNA, the CDR3 is TGTGCCAGCTCACCGATAGCGGGAGCTCGGGACGAGCAGTACTTC. The encoded protein is CASSPIAGARDEQYF.

The chain employs TRBV24-1 and TRBJ2-5; 7 bases are a match to TRBD1. V shed 5 bases, J shed 6 bases, and the junction held 8 bases outside the gene matches. This CDR3 region has 14 residues. Germline lookup yields CDR1 KGHDR and CDR2 SFDVKD. CDR3 sequence (DNA): TGTGCCACCAGTGTTCTCGACAGGGCACAGACCCAGTACTTC. Protein product: CATSVLDRAQTQYF.

The gene calls are TRBV5-4 and TRBJ2-5; 7 bases map to TRBD1. The CDR3 length is 15 residues. CDR1 SGHNT and CDR2 YYREEE come from the germline V gene (reference sequence). V lost 3 bases, J lost 3 bases, and 8 bases stayed unmatched. This chain's CDR3 is CASSSTGTDKETQYF. The CDR3, as DNA: TGTGCCAGCAGCTCGACCGGGACAGATAAAGAGACCCAGTACTTC.

As DNA, the CDR3 is TGTGCCAGCAGTAGGGGGCGCACTGAAGCTTTCTTT. Translation gives CASSRGRTEAFF. The V and J genes are TRBV28 and TRBJ1-1, with 7 bases that match TRBD1. This CDR3 comprises 12 residues. The trim removed 5 bases at V and 4 bases at J, leaving 1 base unmatched. From germline, CDR1 is MDHEN and CDR2 SYDVKM.

The genes are TRBV13 and TRBJ1-1, with a possible D match to TRBD1 (6 bases). V was clipped by 5 bases and J by 1 base, with 20 bases between them. The CDR3 loop spans 17 amino acids. Germline V gene lookup returns CDR1 PRHDT and CDR2 FYEKMQ (reference sequence). CDR3 nucleotides: TGTGCCAGCAGCACTAGGGTGACAGGTTCTAGGAACACTGAAGCTTTCTTT. Protein sequence: CASSTRVTGSRNTEAFF. Full variable domain (missing parts from reference TRBV13 and TRBJ1-1): AAGVIQSPRHLIKEKRETATLKCYPIPRHDTVYWYQQGPGQDPQFLISFYEKMQSDKGSIPDRFSAQQFSDYHSELNMSSLELGDSALYFCASSTRVTGSRNTEAFFGQGTRLTVV.

V is TRBV6-5 and J is TRBJ2-7, with 8 bases lining up with TRBD1. With V trimmed by 6 bases and J by 2 bases, 3 bases remained unmatched. There are 13 residues in the CDR3. The germline V gene has CDR1 MNHEY and CDR2 SVGAGI. CDR3 protein: CASSRTGPYEQYF. The CDR3 DNA follows: TGTGCCAGCAGCCGGACAGGGCCCTACGAGCAGTACTTC.

This clone occurred a few times. CDR3 protein: CASSSGGLAGGETQYF. In DNA, the CDR3 is TGTGCCAGCAGCTCAGGTGGACTAGCGGGAGGAGAGACCCAGTACTTC. V usage is TRBV7-2 and J usage is TRBJ2-5; TRBD2 agrees at 14 bases. The germline V gene encodes CDR1 SGHTA and CDR2 FQGNSA. This CDR3 has 16 amino acids. Trimming cost V 4 bases and J 4 bases; bases outside gene matches: 5.